The 9 T cell receptor beta chains below were found in one sample sequenced in a study of blood T cell repertoires in COVID-19 (dated by TCRdb to 2020 to 2022). The library came from the immunoSEQ multiplex PCR assay. In its TCRdb copy, this immuneACCESS table keeps in-frame sequences only and misses some clones. Where compared with another copy, unresolved V genes explain less than half of these, and the others have no known cause. The table for this sample lists under 90,000 clones; 75% to 95% of them were counted only once. Of the sample, around 7% is held by the ten largest clones. Sequencing was carried out using peripheral blood. These receptors were obtained from a man aged 35 to 55 with COVID-19, enrolled during active disease.

The rearrangement joins TRBV4-2 to TRBJ1-3, with 7 bases lining up with TRBD1. This CDR3 contains 16 residues. V lost 2 bases, J lost 4 bases, and 8 bases stayed unmatched. Germline V CDR1 and CDR2: LGHNA, YNFKEQ. The chain's CDR3 is CASSQSTTGLGNTIYF. In nucleotides, the CDR3 is TGTGCCAGCAGCCAATCTACGACAGGGCTCGGAAACACCATATATTTT.

The gene calls are TRBV2 and TRBJ1-1; 8 nucleotides agree with TRBD1. Germline V lookup: CDR1 SNHLY, CDR2 FYNNEI. CDR3 length equals 14 residues. Trimming cost V 6 bases and J 4 bases; bases outside gene matches: 7. CDR3 amino acids: CASRSNTGGTEAFF. The CDR3 DNA follows: TGTGCCAGCAGATCAAATACAGGGGGCACTGAAGCTTTCTTT.

The chain employs TRBV9 and TRBJ2-3; D possibly corresponds to TRBD2 (5 bases). Germline CDR1 reads SGDLS; CDR2 reads YYNGEE. The CDR3 runs to 16 residues. V dropped 4 bases and J dropped 0 bases, with 15 bases sitting between them. The CDR3 nucleotides read TGTGCCAGCAGCAAGCGGACGCAGAGAAGCACAGATACGCAGTATTTT. This gives the protein CASSKRTQRSTDTQYF. The full variable domain, with the rest looked up from reference TRBV9 and TRBJ2-3, is DSGVTQTPKHLITATGQRVTLRCSPRSGDLSVYWYQQSLDQGLQFLIQYYNGEERAKGNILERFSAQQFPDLHSELNLSSLELGDSALYFCASSKRTQRSTDTQYFGPGTRLTVL.

The chain recombines TRBV5-5 with TRBJ1-5; D remains ambiguous. The CDR3 runs 16 residues. Germline V lookup: CDR1 SGHKS, CDR2 YYEKEE (reference sequence). Trimming took off 2 bases at V and 3 bases at J, with 15 bases between the two ends. The CDR3: CASSFTRDYSNQPQHF. CDR3 in DNA: TGTGCCAGCAGCTTTACGAGAGACTATTCCAATCAGCCCCAGCATTTT.

V and J are TRBV4-1 and TRBJ1-6, with a weak D call TRBD1 (6 bases). The V and J ends lost 3 bases and 6 bases respectively, with 12 bases between them. Germline loops: CDR1 MGHRA, CDR2 YSYEKL. This CDR3 is 15 amino acids long. This CDR3 is CASSQDTGFNSPLHF. CDR3 DNA: TGCGCCAGCAGCCAGGATACAGGGTTTAATTCACCCCTCCACTTT.

This clone turned up a few times. This chain links TRBV28 with TRBJ2-1, with a tentative D call TRBD1 (6 bases). The germline gives CDR1 MDHEN, CDR2 SYDVKM. Trimming removed 7 bases at V and 6 bases at J, with 25 bases between. CDR3 length: 17 residues. The CDR3 bases are TGTGCCAGCACCTTATGGGGGTGGGACACAAGGATCAATGAGCAGTTCTTC. It yields the protein CASTLWGWDTRINEQFF.

The chain is built from TRBV19 and TRBJ2-3, with 8 bases matching TRBD2. Germline values: CDR1 LNHDA, CDR2 SQIVND (reference sequence). V was clipped by 4 bases and J by 3 bases; unmatched bases: 6. The CDR3 covers 15 residues. Written as DNA, the CDR3 is TGTGCCAGTAGTACCGGACTAGCCCGTACAGATACGCAGTATTTT. Encoded protein: CASSTGLARTDTQYF.

The chain has TRBV5-1 and TRBJ2-6, with 9 bases aligning to TRBD1. Germline V gene sequence: CDR1 SGHRS, CDR2 YFSETQ. The V and J ends lost 5 bases and 4 bases, in that order; junction bases with no gene match: 7. The CDR3 has 16 residues. CDR3 in DNA: TGCGCCAGCAGAGAAGGACAGGGGACGGGGGCCAACGTCCTGACTTTC. Amino acids: CASREGQGTGANVLTF.

This clone was counted a single time. The chain links TRBV30 to TRBJ2-7; 8 nucleotides agree with TRBD1. The CDR3 runs 14 residues. After removal of 2 bases from V and 6 bases from J, the junction contained 9 bases not matched to a gene. From germline, CDR1 is GTSNPN and CDR2 SVGIG (reference sequence). The CDR3 DNA reads as TGTGCCTGGAGTACCCGGACAGGGACGGGCGAGCAGTACTTC. It yields the protein CAWSTRTGTGEQYF.